This passage covers 23 T cell receptor beta chains from one sample sequenced in a study of cytomegalovirus exposure and HLA in healthy donors. The PCR contained 60 Vbeta and 13 Jbeta primers. Generated by immunoSEQ multiplex PCR, the TCRdb table keeps only in-frame clones and is missing some. Here the sample spans tens of thousands of clones, 75% being singletons. The sequenced sample consisted of PBMCs. These receptors came from a middle-aged man in good health and CMV-seronegative.

This clone has more than one count but fewer than ten. The gene calls are TRBV28 and TRBJ1-5, with TRBD1 as a possible D gene (5 bases). V lost 2 bases to trimming and J lost 6 bases, with 14 bases between them. Germline V CDR1 and CDR2: MDHEN, SYDVKM. This CDR3 has 15 amino acids. The DNA of the CDR3 is TGTGCCAGCAGTTTAGGGGCAGTGACTGGTCAGCCCCAGCATTTT. This sequence encodes CASSLGAVTGQPQHF.

The chain recombines TRBV27 with TRBJ1-2, with 9 bases identical to TRBD1. The length of the CDR3 is 16 residues. Germline V gene data show CDR1 as MNHEY and CDR2 as SMNVEV (reference sequence). The junction had 8 bases not matched to a gene; V was cut back by 4 bases and J by 2 bases. CDR3 DNA sequence: TGTGCCAGCAGTTCCTGGGCCGGGACAGGGAACTATGGCTACACCTTC. This encodes CASSSWAGTGNYGYTF.

DNA of the CDR3: TGTGCCAGCAGCTTAGGCAGGGCGAACACCGGGGAGCTGTTTTTT. Protein: CASSLGRANTGELFF. The chain links TRBV7-9 to TRBJ2-2; tentatively, D is TRBD1 (5 bases). This CDR3 region has 15 residues. Germline lookup yields CDR1 SEHNR and CDR2 FQNEAQ (reference sequence). V shed 1 base and J shed 0 bases, with 6 bases lying between them.

This clone was seen a handful of times. The chain joins TRBV7-8 to TRBJ2-7, with TRBD2 identical over 10 bases. Germline V gives CDR1 SGHVS, CDR2 FQNEAQ. The CDR3 covers 15 residues. The V gene end was trimmed by 3 bases and the J gene end by 2 bases; junction bases not matched to a gene: 4. In nucleotides, the CDR3 is TGTGCCAGCAGCTTTCAGCGGGGGGGAGCCTACGAGCAGTACTTC. This codes for CASSFQRGGAYEQYF.

V gene TRBV5-6 combines with J gene TRBJ2-5; the D gene is possibly TRBD2 (5 bases). This CDR3 is built from 14 residues. Per germline, CDR1 SGHDT and CDR2 YYEEEE. V lost 2 bases, J lost 3 bases, and 11 bases lay in between. The CDR3 is CASSLGAAEETQYF. CDR3 nucleotide sequence: TGTGCCAGCAGCTTAGGAGCGGCTGAAGAGACCCAGTACTTC. Based on the CDR3 plus reference TRBV5-6 and TRBJ2-5, the full variable domain is DAGVTQSPTHLIKTRGQQVTLRCSPKSGHDTVSWYQQALGQGPQFIFQYYEEEERQRGNFPDRFSGHQFPNYSSELNVNALLLGDSALYLCASSLGAAEETQYFGPGTRLLVL.

The chain links TRBV5-6 to TRBJ2-3; weak D call: TRBD2 (5 bases). This CDR3 comprises 14 residues. The V end lost 4 bases, the J end lost 2 bases, and 11 bases lay between the germline ends. In germline, CDR1 is SGHDT, CDR2 YYEEEE. The CDR3 sequence is CASSVGITTDTQYF. The CDR3 DNA reads as TGTGCCAGCAGCGTCGGGATTACCACAGATACGCAGTATTTT. Complete variable domain (other parts from reference TRBV5-6 and TRBJ2-3): DAGVTQSPTHLIKTRGQQVTLRCSPKSGHDTVSWYQQALGQGPQFIFQYYEEEERQRGNFPDRFSGHQFPNYSSELNVNALLLGDSALYLCASSVGITTDTQYFGPGTRLTVL.

This clone came up a few times. The J gene is TRBJ1-4, the V gene TRBV2, with 7 bases identical to TRBD1. With 4 bases clipped from V and 7 bases from J, the junction kept 0 bases outside the gene matches. The CDR3 loop spans 12 amino acids. Germline loops: CDR1 SNHLY, CDR2 FYNNEI. The CDR3 nucleotides are TGTGCCAGCAGTGGGGACAGTGAAAAACTGTTTTTT. Translation: CASSGDSEKLFF.

The J gene is TRBJ2-3, the V gene TRBV6-5, with 12 bases matching TRBD2. The CDR3 runs 15 residues. The ends lost 5 bases at V and 5 bases at J; junction bases unmatched: 5. Germline V gives CDR1 MNHEY, CDR2 SVGAGI. CDR3 nucleotides: TGTGCCAGCAGTATGACTAGCGGGGGTATAGATACGCAGTATTTT. It translates to CASSMTSGGIDTQYF.

The chain combines TRBV5-1 with TRBJ2-3; tentative D call: TRBD2 (5 bases). CDR3 length equals 14 residues. With 3 bases removed from V and 0 bases from J, the gap between germline ends came to 8 bases. Germline CDR1 SGHRS, CDR2 YFSETQ. CDR3 sequence reads: CASSSRTSTDTQYF. As DNA, the CDR3 is TGCGCCAGCAGCTCACGGACTAGCACAGATACGCAGTATTTT.

The V and J genes are TRBV10-3 and TRBJ2-7, with 7 bases matching TRBD1. The CDR3 is made up of 13 amino acids. Germline CDR1 and CDR2: ENHRY and SYGVKD. The trim removed 5 bases at V and 4 bases at J, leaving 5 bases unmatched. CDR3 DNA: TGTGCCATCAGTTGGGACAGCCTATACGAGCAGTACTTC. This sequence encodes CAISWDSLYEQYF.

The chain recombines TRBV7-8 with TRBJ1-1; TRBD1 is a possible D gene (5 bases). Looked up from germline, CDR1 is SGHVS and CDR2 is FQNEAQ. This CDR3 contains 14 residues. Between the trimmed V and J ends, which lost 0 bases and 7 bases, there was a span of 12 bases. CDR3 amino acids: CASSLAGKGNEAFF. The CDR3 nucleotides are TGTGCCAGCAGCTTAGCCGGAAAGGGGAATGAAGCTTTCTTT.

The chain is built from TRBV28 and TRBJ1-1; 7 nucleotides agree with TRBD1. This CDR3 is 13 amino acids long. Unmatched junction bases numbered 10, after V lost 5 bases and J lost 10 bases. Germline CDR1 reads MDHEN; CDR2 reads SYDVKM. CDR3 bases: TGTGCCAGCAGTCCAGGGACAGCTCTAGGAGCTTTCTTT. This gives the protein CASSPGTALGAFF.

V gene TRBV5-1 combines with J gene TRBJ2-7; D is uncertain. The length of the CDR3 is 15 residues. Trimming cost V 0 bases and J 0 bases, with 10 bases left between them. Germline V gene data show CDR1 as SGHRS and CDR2 as YFSETQ. The CDR3 loop is CASSLAPEASYEQYF. The DNA of the CDR3 is TGCGCCAGCAGCTTGGCCCCAGAGGCCTCCTACGAGCAGTACTTC.

The chain employs TRBV27 and TRBJ2-2; 7 bases agree with TRBD1. J gave up 4 bases and V 5 bases, and 10 bases lay outside the gene matches. The CDR3 is 16 residues long. Looked up from germline, CDR1 is MNHEY and CDR2 is SMNVEV (reference sequence). The CDR3 region is CASSLLRGSVTGELFF. CDR3 sequence (DNA): TGTGCCAGCAGTCTCCTCAGGGGGTCGGTCACCGGGGAGCTGTTTTTT.

This rearrangement joins TRBV7-6 to TRBJ1-3, with D unresolved. CDR3 length: 13 residues. Germline lookup yields CDR1 SGHVS and CDR2 FNYEAQ. The V end was cut by 5 bases, the J end by 1 base, with 6 bases between. As DNA, the CDR3 is TGTGCCAGCAGCCAATCATCTGGAAACACCATATATTTT. Its translation: CASSQSSGNTIYF.

This clone occurred once. The chain joins TRBV7-3 to TRBJ1-1; D call uncertain. The V gene lost 0 bases and the J gene lost 2 bases, with 4 bases spanning the gap. The CDR3 has 13 amino acids. CDR1 and CDR2 (germline): SGHTA, FQGTGA. The DNA for the CDR3 is TGTGCCAGCAGCTTAACCCTAAACACTGAAGCTTTCTTT. Protein product: CASSLTLNTEAFF.

V gene TRBV30 combines with J gene TRBJ1-5; TRBD1 aligns across 10 bases. V was clipped by 1 base and J by 6 bases; unmatched bases: 3. Germline V gene data show CDR1 as GTSNPN and CDR2 as SVGIG (reference sequence). CDR3 length: 14 residues. The CDR3 protein is CAWSGGTGVQPQHF. Written as DNA, the CDR3 is TGTGCCTGGAGTGGTGGGACAGGGGTTCAGCCCCAGCATTTT.

The chain uses TRBV6-5 and TRBJ1-6; 8 nucleotides align to TRBD1. The J segment lost 10 bases and the V segment lost 2 bases, leaving 7 bases of the junction unmatched. The CDR3 runs 15 residues. Germline V gene sequence: CDR1 MNHEY, CDR2 SVGAGI. CDR3 DNA sequence: TGTGCCAGCAGTTACGGACAGGGTTTAAGATCACCCCTCCACTTT. Protein: CASSYGQGLRSPLHF.

Only a few counts were recorded for this clone. This chain links TRBV5-8 with TRBJ2-3; D unresolved. There are 14 residues in the CDR3. Germline assignment: CDR1 SGHTS and CDR2 YDEGEE. V gave up 0 bases and J gave up 2 bases, with 7 bases separating them. The CDR3 bases are TGTGCCAGCAGCTTGGTTCAGTTCACAGATACGCAGTATTTT. It specifies CASSLVQFTDTQYF.

V gene TRBV27 combines with J gene TRBJ2-7; TRBD1 matches at 7 bases. This CDR3 region has 14 residues. In germline, CDR1 is MNHEY, CDR2 SMNVEV (reference sequence). J gave up 7 bases and V 5 bases, and 11 bases lay outside the gene matches. The CDR3 loop reads CASSPQGVAQEQYF. Written as DNA, the CDR3 is TGTGCCAGCAGTCCGCAGGGGGTTGCTCAAGAGCAGTACTTC.

The rearrangement links TRBV6-6 to TRBJ1-4; D remains ambiguous. The germline V and J ends were trimmed by 5 bases and 4 bases, with 14 bases remaining between them. Germline CDR1 MNHNY, CDR2 SVGAGI (reference sequence). The CDR3 loop spans 15 amino acids. CDR3 coding DNA: TGTGCCAGCAGTCCGAACACAGAATTTAATGAAAAACTGTTTTTT. Translating gives CASSPNTEFNEKLFF.

This clone was observed a few times. The chain has TRBV7-6 and TRBJ1-1; D is unresolved. Germline CDR1 and CDR2: SGHVS and FNYEAQ. V dropped 4 bases and J dropped 1 base, with 13 bases sitting between them. The CDR3 totals 15 residues. CDR3 loop: CASSSDDNTNTEAFF. CDR3 DNA: TGTGCCAGCAGCTCCGACGACAACACGAACACTGAAGCTTTCTTT.

The chain couples TRBV15 to TRBJ2-1; D not certain. Germline CDR1 LNHNV, CDR2 YYDKDF (reference sequence). Deletions cut 0 bases from V and 8 bases from J, with 8 bases between. This CDR3 has 13 residues. In DNA form, the CDR3 reads TGTGCCACCAGCAGAGATCCCCGTGATGAGCAGTTCTTC. Translation gives CATSRDPRDEQFF.